The 21 T cell receptor beta chains presented below share a single source sample, sequenced in a study of blood T cell repertoires in COVID-19. Generated by immunoSEQ multiplex PCR, the TCRdb table keeps only in-frame clones and is missing some. The top ten clones hold about 3.6% of a sample with approximately 220,000 clones, about four fifths of them seen once. Sequences were obtained from PBMCs or T cells enriched from blood (not recorded which). All receptors come from a woman aged 40 to 55 who had been exposed to COVID-19.

The J gene is TRBJ2-7, the V gene TRBV7-6; D not resolved. The CDR3 runs to 13 residues. The ends were cut back, 0 bases at V and 3 bases at J, with 6 bases in the middle. The V gene's germline CDR1 is SGHVS and CDR2 FNYEAQ. This chain's CDR3 is CASSLAGSYEQYF. The CDR3 DNA sequence: TGTGCCAGCAGCTTAGCGGGCAGCTACGAGCAGTACTTC.

The V call is TRBV27, the J call TRBJ2-7, with D perhaps TRBD2 (7 bases). This CDR3 spans 15 amino acids. Trimming took off 0 bases at V and 6 bases at J, with 15 bases between the two ends. Germline V gene lookup returns CDR1 MNHEY and CDR2 SMNVEV (reference sequence). The CDR3 here is CASSLSGGLIGEQYF. The CDR3 DNA reads TGTGCCAGCAGTTTATCCGGGGGGCTGATTGGCGAGCAGTACTTC.

The chain joins TRBV7-8 to TRBJ1-2, with a weak D call TRBD1 (5 bases). Germline CDR1 SGHVS, CDR2 FQNEAQ. V was clipped by 5 bases and J by 8 bases, with 18 bases between them. The CDR3 has 14 amino acids. CDR3 sequence (DNA): TGTGCCAGCAGCCCCCAGACGGTGTCAGGGGGCTACACCTTC. Residues: CASSPQTVSGGYTF.

The V gene is TRBV19, the J gene TRBJ2-3, with no clear D. Per the germline V gene, CDR1 is LNHDA and CDR2 is SQIVND (reference sequence). The V end was cut by 5 bases, the J end by 2 bases, with 5 bases between. CDR3 length equals 12 residues. Here the CDR3 reads CASSESTDTQYF. In nucleotides, the CDR3 is TGTGCCAGTAGTGAGTCCACAGATACGCAGTATTTT.

V and J are TRBV11-1 and TRBJ2-2, with a possible D match to TRBD1 (5 bases). V dropped 2 bases and J dropped 1 base, with 5 bases sitting between them. Germline V gene lookup returns CDR1 SGHAT and CDR2 FQDESV (reference sequence). The CDR3 extends over 14 amino acids. This chain's CDR3 is CASSLQGNTGELFF. The CDR3 DNA sequence: TGTGCCAGCAGCTTACAGGGGAACACCGGGGAGCTGTTTTTT.

The chain recombines TRBV2 with TRBJ1-5; tentatively, D is TRBD1 (6 bases). The CDR3 is 13 amino acids. V was shortened by 6 bases and J by 6 bases, with 12 bases between the two germline ends. Germline CDR1 SNHLY, CDR2 FYNNEI. The CDR3 nucleotides read TGTGCCAGCAGGGCCGGGGGGGCTCAGCCCCAGCATTTT. Protein sequence: CASRAGGAQPQHF.

The chain links TRBV5-1 to TRBJ2-2; tentative D call: TRBD2 (6 bases). V was clipped by 4 bases and J by 4 bases, with 20 bases between them. Germline V CDR1 and CDR2: SGHRS, YFSETQ. CDR3 length: 17 amino acids. Here the CDR3 reads CASSVEGRLQATGELFF. The DNA for the CDR3 is TGCGCCAGCAGCGTGGAGGGGCGACTGCAGGCCACCGGGGAGCTGTTTTTT.

The rearrangement uses TRBV10-3 and TRBJ1-5; no clear D. The CDR3 runs 14 residues. CDR1 and CDR2 from the germline V gene are ENHRY and SYGVKD. V dropped 3 bases and J dropped 0 bases, with 6 bases sitting between them. The CDR3 loop is CAISDHSSNQPQHF. Here the CDR3 DNA reads TGTGCCATCAGTGACCACAGTAGCAATCAGCCCCAGCATTTT.

This clone was observed once. The chain is built from TRBV29-1 and TRBJ1-2, with 11 bases matching TRBD1. The V and J ends lost 5 bases and 4 bases, in that order; junction bases with no gene match: 3. Per germline, CDR1 SQVTM and CDR2 ANQGSEA. This CDR3 spans 13 amino acids. The CDR3 spells CSVRTGGAYGYTF. CDR3 nucleotides: TGCAGCGTTAGGACAGGGGGCGCCTATGGCTACACCTTC.

The J gene is TRBJ1-2, the V gene TRBV9; 9 bases align to TRBD1. This CDR3 contains 13 residues. Germline lookup yields CDR1 SGDLS and CDR2 YYNGEE. J lost 6 bases, V lost 0 bases, and 0 bases had no gene match. This CDR3 is CASSVDRGHGYTF. The CDR3 DNA is TGTGCCAGCAGCGTAGACAGGGGGCATGGCTACACCTTC.

This chain uses TRBV4-2 with TRBJ2-7; 7 bases are shared with TRBD1. The length of the CDR3 is 15 residues. V shed 0 bases and J 2 bases; nucleotides not matched to a gene: 4. CDR1 is LGHNA, CDR2 YNFKEQ, per germline. CDR3 sequence (DNA): TGTGCCAGCAGCCAAGAGGGCCAGGGGGCCTACGAGCAGTACTTC. It encodes CASSQEGQGAYEQYF.

The sample holds many counts of this clone. The chain couples TRBV19 to TRBJ2-2; D is possibly TRBD2 (6 bases). Germline V gene lookup returns CDR1 LNHDA and CDR2 SQIVND (reference sequence). V lost 5 bases and J lost 3, with 10 bases in between. This CDR3 has 14 residues. The CDR3 DNA sequence: TGTGCCAGTAGTCCCCGACTAGACACCGGGGAGCTGTTTTTT. It yields the protein CASSPRLDTGELFF.

The chain carries TRBV6-6 and TRBJ2-7; D is uncertain. Trimming took off 6 bases at V and 3 bases at J, with 12 bases between the two ends. CDR3 size: 13 residues. Germline V lookup: CDR1 MNHNY, CDR2 SVGAGI (reference sequence). In nucleotides, the CDR3 is TGTGCCAGCAGGCCCAGCGTGGGCTACGAGCAGTACTTC. Amino acid sequence: CASRPSVGYEQYF.

The chain recombines TRBV2 with TRBJ2-1; 7 bases are shared with TRBD2. After removal of 4 bases from V and 10 bases from J, the junction contained 1 base not matched to a gene. CDR1 and CDR2 from the germline V gene are SNHLY and FYNNEI. The CDR3 has 11 amino acids. The CDR3 DNA reads as TGTGCCAGCAGTGTGCGGGGGGAGCAGTTCTTC. Residues: CASSVRGEQFF.

This clone has a count of ten or more. The chain is built from TRBV20-1 and TRBJ2-7, with D maybe TRBD1 (6 bases). Germline values: CDR1 DFQATT, CDR2 SNEGSKA (reference sequence). The CDR3 extends over 11 amino acids. DNA for the CDR3: TGCACAAGGGGGTTCCCGTACGAGCAGTACTTC. Translated: CTRGFPYEQYF.

The V gene is TRBV25-1, the J gene TRBJ2-6; a possible D gene is TRBD2 (6 bases). This CDR3 is built from 17 residues. Per the germline V gene, CDR1 is MGHDK and CDR2 is SYGVNS. V lost 2 bases, J lost 6 bases, and 17 bases lay in between. As DNA, the CDR3 is TGTGCCAGCAGTGAAGGGGGGTGGTCCCTCAAGGCCAACGTCCTGACTTTC. It yields the protein CASSEGGWSLKANVLTF.

This chain joins TRBV2 and TRBJ1-6; possible D gene TRBD1, 5 bases. V was trimmed by 6 bases and J by 5 bases, leaving 11 bases between them. The length of the CDR3 is 14 residues. The germline V gene encodes CDR1 SNHLY and CDR2 FYNNEI. The CDR3: CASRTQVDNSPLHF. In DNA form, the CDR3 reads TGTGCCAGCAGAACACAGGTGGATAATTCACCCCTCCACTTT.

CDR3 sequence (DNA): TGTGCCTTGGAGGGAGCTTCCCAAGAGACCCAGTACTTC. Protein product: CALEGASQETQYF. The chain carries TRBV30 and TRBJ2-5; maybe TRBD2 (6 bases). The CDR3 loop spans 13 amino acids. V was shortened by 7 bases and J by 1 base, with 13 bases between the two germline ends. Germline V CDR1 and CDR2: GTSNPN, SVGIG (reference sequence).

The genes are TRBV6-5 and TRBJ2-1, with 12 bases aligning to TRBD1. CDR1 MNHEY and CDR2 SVGAGI come from the germline V gene. Trimming at V came to 10 bases and at J to 9 bases, leaving 10 bases not matched to a gene. This CDR3 is built from 14 residues. Written as DNA, the CDR3 is TGTGCCACCATGAGGGACAGGGGGCAGAGTGAGCAGTTCTTC. Translation: CATMRDRGQSEQFF.

The chain uses TRBV7-3 and TRBJ2-2; 10 bases fit TRBD1. Trimming at V came to 5 bases and at J to 3 bases, leaving 15 bases not matched to a gene. The V gene's germline CDR1 is SGHTA and CDR2 FQGTGA. This CDR3 comprises 19 residues. CDR3 in amino acids: CASSPLPWDRGRDTGELFF. The CDR3, as DNA: TGTGCCAGCAGCCCCCTTCCCTGGGACAGGGGTAGGGACACCGGGGAGCTGTTTTTT.

The CDR3 sequence: CASSLGLAPDTQYF. CDR3 in DNA: TGCGCCAGCAGCTTGGGGTTAGCCCCGGATACGCAGTATTTT. This sequence joins TRBV5-1 and TRBJ2-3, with unresolved D. V lost 0 bases to trimming and J lost 6 bases, with 11 bases between them. CDR1 and CDR2 from the germline V gene are SGHRS and YFSETQ. The CDR3 is 14 residues long.